This is a list of T cell receptor beta chains from one sample in a study of control samples from healthy donors and cancer patients. Libraries were prepared by immunoSEQ multiplex PCR; TCRdb keeps only in-frame clonotypes and omits some of them. The table includes roughly 69,000 clones, more than 70% detected once. Material for sequencing was PBMCs. The receptors were sampled from a woman aged 45-65 years with head and neck cancer. Both conserved end residues are part of each CDR3. D genes are given only for firm matches. Clone size appears in some rows only: once, few, many, or a class for an expanded clone.

NA	NA	TRBV5-1	TRBJ1-1	TGCGCCAGCAGCCCTCGCCAGACCTACTCGAACACTGAAGCTTTCTTT	CASSPRQTYSNTEAFF
NA	NA	TRBV4-2	TRBJ1-3	TGTGCCAGCAGCCAGACCGTTGGGACCTTTGACACCATATATTTT	CASSQTVGTFDTIYF
once	NA	TRBV5-1	TRBJ2-5	TGCGCCAGCAGCTTGGGCACGTACCAAGAGACCCAGTACTTC	CASSLGTYQETQYF
NA	TRBD1	TRBV4-1	TRBJ1-5	TGCGCCAGCAGCCAACCGGGACAGAGCAATCAGCCCCAGCATTTT	CASSQPGQSNQPQHF
NA	NA	TRBV6-2/TRBV6-3	TRBJ1-5	TGTGCCAGCAGCCTCCTGAAGGGGCCCCAGCATTTT	CASSLLKGPQHF
NA	NA	TRBV6-5	TRBJ1-5	TGTGCCAGCAGGGACAGACCTCAGCCCCAGCATTTT	CASRDRPQPQHF
NA	NA	TRBV11-2	TRBJ1-1	TGTGCCAGCAGCTCAGACGTAGGCACTGAAGCTTTCTTT	CASSSDVGTEAFF
NA	NA	TRBV3-1/TRBV3-2	TRBJ2-3	TGTGCCAGCAGGCCTAGGGGGAGTAAGGCAGATACGCAGTATTTT	CASRPRGSKADTQYF
NA	TRBD2	TRBV11-3	TRBJ2-1	TGTGCCAGCAGCCAAAGGCGGGGGGCGAACAATGAGCAGTTCTTC	CASSQRRGANNEQFF
NA	NA	TRBV5-4	TRBJ2-3	TGTGCCAGCAGCTTGGTCGGTAGAAGGCCCCCCTCTAGCACAGATACGCAGTATTTT	CASSLVGRRPPSSTDTQYF
NA	NA	TRBV27	TRBJ1-6	TGTGCCAGCAGTTTAGTGGCAGGGGCAGCCTATAATTCACCCCTCCACTTT	CASSLVAGAAYNSPLHF
NA	NA	TRBV19	TRBJ2-6	TGTGCCAGTAGTATGTATGATTCCCGCTCTGGGGCCAACGTCCTGACTTTC	CASSMYDSRSGANVLTF
NA	NA	TRBV2	TRBJ2-5	TGTGCCAGCAGTCAAAGGCGGGGAAAAGAGACCCAGTACTTC	CASSQRRGKETQYF
NA	NA	TRBV3-1/TRBV3-2	TRBJ1-6	TGTGCCAGCAGCCAAGCAGGGCAGGGTAATTCACCCCTCCACTTT	CASSQAGQGNSPLHF
NA	TRBD2	TRBV24-1	TRBJ2-2	TGTGCCACCAGTGACCGGACTAGCGGGGGCCCCTGGGGCGGGGAGCTGTTTTTT	CATSDRTSGGPWGGELFF
NA	NA	TRBV7-9	TRBJ2-7	TGTGCCAGCAGCGGCTCACGGGACGAGCAGTACTTC	CASSGSRDEQYF
once	NA	TRBV30	TRBJ1-1	TGTGCCTGGAGCCTCTCAAGGGGGGCGGAAGCTTTCTTT	CAWSLSRGAEAFF
NA	NA	TRBV2	TRBJ2-5	TGTGCCAGCACCAAAGGGTGGGAGACCCAGTACTTC	CASTKGWETQYF
NA	NA	TRBV14	TRBJ1-2	TGTGCCAGCAGCCCCCCCGGGGTAAGCGGCTACACCTTC	CASSPPGVSGYTF
NA	TRBD2	TRBV5-1	TRBJ2-2	TGCGCCAGCAGCCCCCGGACTAGCGGGGGGGACGGGGAGCTGTTTTTT	CASSPRTSGGDGELFF
NA	TRBD1	TRBV7-9	TRBJ2-6	TGTGCCAGCAGCATTGACAGGGCCCTTTTC	CASSIDRALF
once	TRBD2	TRBV11-2	TRBJ2-2	TGTGCCAGCAGGAGTACTAGCGGGGGACCGAACACCGGGGAGCTGTTTTTT	CASRSTSGGPNTGELFF
NA	NA	TRBV30	TRBJ1-5	TGTGCCTGGAGTCTTGGGACCGCGAATCAGCCCCAGCATTTT	CAWSLGTANQPQHF
NA	TRBD2	TRBV5-1	TRBJ2-7	TGCGCCAGCGCGGGGGACTCCACGGACCATCGATCGTACTTC	CASAGDSTDHRSYF
NA	TRBD1	TRBV7-9	TRBJ2-7	TGTGCCAGCAGCTCCGGACAGGTGGCGTTCTACGAGCAGTACTTC	CASSSGQVAFYEQYF
NA	NA	TRBV6-2/TRBV6-3	TRBJ1-1	TGTGCCAGCAGTTACCGCCGGGGGCAGAGAGAAGCTTTCTTT	CASSYRRGQREAFF
NA	TRBD1	TRBV15	TRBJ1-4	TGTGCCACCAGCAGAGATTTCGGACAGGGAGGTGAAAAACTGTTTTTT	CATSRDFGQGGEKLFF
NA	TRBD1	TRBV7-9	TRBJ2-7	TGTGCCAGCAGCTTAGGAGGGACAGGACGCCCATACTACGAGCAGTACTTC	CASSLGGTGRPYYEQYF
once	TRBD1	TRBV9	TRBJ1-5	TGTGCCAGCAGCCCTAAAGGGGGGACAGGGGACAATCAGCCCCAGCATTTT	CASSPKGGTGDNQPQHF
NA	NA	TRBV5-6	TRBJ2-2	TGTGCCAGCAGCTTGGGGTGGGGACAACAACAGAGTACCGGGGAGCTGTTTTTT	CASSLGWGQQQSTGELFF
once	NA	TRBV6-5	TRBJ2-3	TGTGCCAGCAGTTTGGCCGGGACACATGGGGATACGCAGTATTTT	CASSLAGTHGDTQYF
NA	TRBD2	TRBV7-6	TRBJ2-7	TGTGCCAGCAGCCAAAGAGCGGGGGGGCCCTACGAGCAGTACTTC	CASSQRAGGPYEQYF